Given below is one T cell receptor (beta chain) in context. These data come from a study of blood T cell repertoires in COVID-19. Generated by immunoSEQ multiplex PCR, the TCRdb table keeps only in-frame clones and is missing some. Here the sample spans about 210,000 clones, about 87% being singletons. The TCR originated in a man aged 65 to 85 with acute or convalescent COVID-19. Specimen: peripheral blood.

CDR3 in DNA: TGTGCCAGTAGCCACCCTAGACAGGGATACTATGGCTACACCTTC. This encodes CASSHPRQGYYGYTF. The rearrangement links TRBV19 to TRBJ1-2; 7 bases agree with TRBD1. CDR1 LNHDA and CDR2 SQIVND come from the germline V gene (reference sequence). Losses at the gene ends were 6 bases for V and 3 bases for J; bases not matched to a gene: 10. The CDR3 has 15 amino acids.